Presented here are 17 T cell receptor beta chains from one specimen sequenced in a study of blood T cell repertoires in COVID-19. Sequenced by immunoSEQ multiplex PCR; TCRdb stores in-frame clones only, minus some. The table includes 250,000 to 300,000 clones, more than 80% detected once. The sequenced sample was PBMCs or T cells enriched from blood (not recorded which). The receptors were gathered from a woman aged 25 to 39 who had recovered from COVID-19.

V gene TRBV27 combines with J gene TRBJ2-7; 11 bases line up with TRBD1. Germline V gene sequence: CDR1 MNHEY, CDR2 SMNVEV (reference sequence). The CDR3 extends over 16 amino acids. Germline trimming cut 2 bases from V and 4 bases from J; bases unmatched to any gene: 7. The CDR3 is CASSLISGTGGYEQYF. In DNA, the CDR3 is TGTGCCAGCAGTTTAATTTCCGGGACAGGGGGATACGAGCAGTACTTC.

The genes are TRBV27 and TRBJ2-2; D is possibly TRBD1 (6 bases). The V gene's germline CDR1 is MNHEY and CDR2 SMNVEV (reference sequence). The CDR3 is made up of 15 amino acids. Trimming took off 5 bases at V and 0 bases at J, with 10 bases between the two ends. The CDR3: CASSLQGPNTGELFF. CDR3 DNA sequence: TGTGCCAGCAGTCTACAGGGCCCGAACACCGGGGAGCTGTTTTTT.

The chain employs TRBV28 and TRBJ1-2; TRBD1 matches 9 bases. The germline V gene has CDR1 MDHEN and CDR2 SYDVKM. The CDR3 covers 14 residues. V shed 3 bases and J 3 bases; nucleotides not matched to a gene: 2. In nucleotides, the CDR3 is TGTGCCAGCAGTTTTGGGGACAGGGACTATGGCTACACCTTC. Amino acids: CASSFGDRDYGYTF.

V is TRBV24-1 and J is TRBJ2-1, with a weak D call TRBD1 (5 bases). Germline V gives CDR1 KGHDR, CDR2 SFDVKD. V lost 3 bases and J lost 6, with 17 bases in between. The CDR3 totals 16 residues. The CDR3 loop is CATSDQGPARRNEQFF. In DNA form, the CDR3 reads TGTGCCACCAGTGATCAGGGCCCTGCCCGCCGCAATGAGCAGTTCTTC.

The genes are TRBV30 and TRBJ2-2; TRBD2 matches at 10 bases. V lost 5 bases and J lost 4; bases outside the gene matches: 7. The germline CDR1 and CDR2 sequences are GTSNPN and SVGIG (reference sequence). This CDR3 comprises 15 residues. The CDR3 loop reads CAWVTSGKPTGELFF. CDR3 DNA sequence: TGTGCCTGGGTAACTAGCGGGAAGCCCACCGGGGAGCTGTTTTTT.

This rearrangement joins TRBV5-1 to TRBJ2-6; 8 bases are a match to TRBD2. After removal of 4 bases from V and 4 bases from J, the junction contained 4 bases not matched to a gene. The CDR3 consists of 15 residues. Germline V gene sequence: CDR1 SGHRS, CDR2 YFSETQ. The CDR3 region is CASSPGGSGANVLTF. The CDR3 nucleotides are TGCGCCAGCAGCCCGGGGGGGTCCGGGGCCAACGTCCTGACTTTC. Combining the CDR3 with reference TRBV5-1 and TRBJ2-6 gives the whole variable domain KAGVTQTPRYLIKTRGQQVTLSCSPISGHRSVSWYQQTPGQGLQFLFEYFSETQRNKGNFPGRFSGRQFSNSRSEMNVSTLELGDSALYLCASSPGGSGANVLTFGAGSRLTVL.

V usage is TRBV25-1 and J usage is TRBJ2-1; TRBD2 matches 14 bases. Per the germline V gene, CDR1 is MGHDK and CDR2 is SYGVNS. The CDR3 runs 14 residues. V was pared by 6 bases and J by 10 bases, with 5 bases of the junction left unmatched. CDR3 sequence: CASRGLAGAWEQFF. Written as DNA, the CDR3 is TGTGCCAGCAGGGGACTAGCGGGAGCTTGGGAGCAGTTCTTC.

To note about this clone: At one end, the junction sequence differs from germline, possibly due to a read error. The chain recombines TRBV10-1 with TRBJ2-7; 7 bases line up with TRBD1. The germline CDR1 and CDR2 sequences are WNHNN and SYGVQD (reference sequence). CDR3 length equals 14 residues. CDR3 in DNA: TGCGCCAGCAGTGAGGGGACAGACGTTACGCCCACGATTTTC. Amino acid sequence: CASSEGTDVTPTIF.

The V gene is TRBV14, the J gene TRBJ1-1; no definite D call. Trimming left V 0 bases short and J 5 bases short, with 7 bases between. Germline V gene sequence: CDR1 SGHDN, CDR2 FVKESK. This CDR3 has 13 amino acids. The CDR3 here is CASSQDRGTEAFF. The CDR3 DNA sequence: TGTGCCAGCAGCCAAGATCGAGGGACTGAAGCTTTCTTT.

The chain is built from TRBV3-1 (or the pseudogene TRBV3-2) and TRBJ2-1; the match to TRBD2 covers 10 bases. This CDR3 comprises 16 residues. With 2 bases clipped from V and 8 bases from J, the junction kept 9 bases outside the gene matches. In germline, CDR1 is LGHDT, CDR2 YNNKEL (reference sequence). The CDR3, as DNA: TGTGCCAGCAGCCAATGGCTAGCGGGAGTTTCGTATGAGCAGTTCTTC. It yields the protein CASSQWLAGVSYEQFF.

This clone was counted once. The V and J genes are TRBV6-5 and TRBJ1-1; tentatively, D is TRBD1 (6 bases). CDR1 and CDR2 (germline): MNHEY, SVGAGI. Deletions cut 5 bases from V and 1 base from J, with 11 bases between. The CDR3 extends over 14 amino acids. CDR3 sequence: CASSPDRTNTEAFF. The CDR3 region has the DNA TGTGCCAGCAGTCCCGACAGGACGAACACTGAAGCTTTCTTT.

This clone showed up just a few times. DNA for the CDR3: TGTGCCAGCAGCAGGCAGGGGACCTACGAGCAGTACTTC. It translates to CASSRQGTYEQYF. This chain joins TRBV5-6 and TRBJ2-7, with D perhaps matching TRBD1 (6 bases). This CDR3 is built from 13 residues. V was cut by 4 bases and J by 2 bases, with 10 bases left in between. Looked up from germline, CDR1 is SGHDT and CDR2 is YYEEEE.

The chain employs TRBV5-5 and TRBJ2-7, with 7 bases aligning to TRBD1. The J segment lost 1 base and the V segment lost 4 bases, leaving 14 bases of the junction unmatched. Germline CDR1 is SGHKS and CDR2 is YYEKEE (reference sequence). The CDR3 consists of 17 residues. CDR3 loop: CASSPELIRDRSYEQYF. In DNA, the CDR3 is TGTGCCAGCAGCCCCGAACTTATCCGGGACAGATCCTACGAGCAGTACTTC.

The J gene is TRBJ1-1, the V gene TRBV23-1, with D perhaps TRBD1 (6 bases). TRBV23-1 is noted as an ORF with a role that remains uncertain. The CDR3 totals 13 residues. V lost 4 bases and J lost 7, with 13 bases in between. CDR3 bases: TGCGCCAGCAGTCCAGGGGTCTTTAGTGAAGCTTTCTTT. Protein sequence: CASSPGVFSEAFF.

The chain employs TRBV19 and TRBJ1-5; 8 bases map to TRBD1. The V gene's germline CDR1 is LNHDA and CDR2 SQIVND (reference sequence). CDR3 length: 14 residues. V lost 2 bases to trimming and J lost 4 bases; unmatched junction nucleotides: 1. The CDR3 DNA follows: TGTGCCAGTAGTATACGACAGGGGAATCAGCCCCAGCATTTT. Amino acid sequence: CASSIRQGNQPQHF.

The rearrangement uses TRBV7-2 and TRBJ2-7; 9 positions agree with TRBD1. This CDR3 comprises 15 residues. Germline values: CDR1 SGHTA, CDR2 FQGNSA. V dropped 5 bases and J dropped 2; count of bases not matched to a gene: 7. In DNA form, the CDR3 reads TGTGCCAGCAGCGTTAATTGGGACAGGGCCTACGAGCAGTACTTC. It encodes CASSVNWDRAYEQYF. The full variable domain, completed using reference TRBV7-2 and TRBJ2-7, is GAGVSQSPSNKVTEKGKDVELRCDPISGHTALYWYRQSLGQGLEFLIYFQGNSAPDKSGLPSDRFSAERTGGSVSTLTIQRTQQEDSAVYLCASSVNWDRAYEQYFGPGTRLTVT.

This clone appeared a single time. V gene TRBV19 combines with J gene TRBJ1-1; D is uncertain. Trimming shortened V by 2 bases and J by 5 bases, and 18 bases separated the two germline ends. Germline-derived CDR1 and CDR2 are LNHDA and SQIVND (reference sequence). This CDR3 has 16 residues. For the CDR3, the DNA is TGTGCCAGTAGTATACTCTATGACTCCTGGAGTACTGAAGCTTTCTTT. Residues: CASSILYDSWSTEAFF.